The next 17 T cell receptor beta chains were all read from a single sample in a study of monozygotic twins with inflammatory bowel disease (dated by TCRdb to the late 2010s). The library relied on 5' RACE. These reads were obtained on an Illumina HiSeq 2500. Reads reprocessed by TCRdb are summarized as one entry per CDR3 protein sequence, and DNA is absent. The sample table gives 110,000 to 150,000 distinct CDR3 sequences. 1% to 1.5% of the sample is in the top ten clones. What was sequenced was blood. These receptors originate from a human donor with ulcerative colitis or Crohn's disease, or a healthy co-twin of an affected twin (not recorded which).

This chain links TRBV20-1 with TRBJ1-1. CDR3 length: 14 residues. Germline V CDR1 and CDR2: DFQATT, SNEGSKA (reference sequence). The CDR3 loop reads CSARVSVMNTEAFF.

The chain recombines TRBV7-3 with TRBJ1-1; TCRdb proposes TRBD1, but this gene call is untestable without DNA. Germline-derived CDR1 and CDR2 are SGHTA and FQGTGA. The CDR3 extends over 15 amino acids. Here the CDR3 reads CASSYGQAVGTEAFF.

V usage is TRBV7-2 and J usage is TRBJ1-5. The CDR3 covers 15 residues. CDR1 is SGHTA, CDR2 FQGNSA, per germline. The CDR3 region is CASSLGPVVIQPQHF.

The chain couples TRBV20-1 to TRBJ1-1; as DNA is missing, the TRBD1 call by TCRdb cannot be tested. This CDR3 spans 11 amino acids. Germline V gene sequence: CDR1 DFQATT, CDR2 SNEGSKA (reference sequence). This CDR3 reads CSALDREIAFF.

The CDR3 protein is CSARGGLAGDRPYNEQFF. The chain carries TRBV20-1 and TRBJ2-1; TCRdb selects TRBD2, and the lack of DNA leaves this call unchecked. CDR1 and CDR2 from the germline V gene are DFQATT and SNEGSKA (reference sequence). This CDR3 contains 18 residues.

The chain recombines TRBV5-4 with TRBJ1-4; TCRdb outputs TRBD1, but without DNA this stays unchecked. CDR1 and CDR2 (germline): SGHNT, YYREEE (reference sequence). This CDR3 spans 19 amino acids. CDR3: CASSLTPGTGEDTNEKLFF.

This chain's CDR3 is CASSLSQGSGNTIYF. The chain uses TRBV5-1 and TRBJ1-3. From germline, CDR1 is SGHRS and CDR2 YFSETQ. CDR3 length: 15 residues.

The gene calls are TRBV7-3 and TRBJ2-3; the TRBD1 assignment by TCRdb is unverifiable without DNA. CDR1 is SGHTA, CDR2 FQGTGA, per germline. The CDR3 length is 16 residues. CDR3 amino acids: CASSVVGRGKSDTQYF.

J is TRBJ2-7 and V is TRBV18; there is no DNA to check the TCRdb D call of TRBD2. CDR1 and CDR2 (germline): KGHSH, LQKENI. This CDR3 spans 16 amino acids. The chain's CDR3 is CASSPLPAGGSDEQYF.

The chain joins TRBV30 to TRBJ1-2. Per the germline V gene, CDR1 is GTSNPN and CDR2 is SVGIG (reference sequence). CDR3 length: 12 amino acids. CDR3 loop: CAWSVTSGGYTF.

The rearrangement links TRBV4-1 to TRBJ2-2; TCRdb calls TRBD2, which cannot be checked without DNA. The CDR3 loop spans 16 amino acids. Germline loops: CDR1 MGHRA, CDR2 YSYEKL. CDR3 in amino acids: CASSQRLAGNPGELFF.

The chain recombines TRBV29-1 with TRBJ1-5; TCRdb's assignment of TRBD1 cannot be checked, as there is no DNA. In germline, CDR1 is SQVTM, CDR2 ANQGSEA. The length of the CDR3 is 13 residues. The CDR3 protein is CSVRRDGEQPQHF. The whole variable domain, filled in from reference TRBV29-1 and TRBJ1-5, reads SAVISQKPSRDICQRGTSLTIQCQVDSQVTMMFWYRQQPGQSLTLIATANQGSEATYESGFVIDKFPISRPNLTFSTLTVSNMSPEDSSIYLCSVRRDGEQPQHFGDGTRLSIL.

J is TRBJ1-2 and V is TRBV15. CDR1 and CDR2 (germline): LNHNV, YYDKDF (reference sequence). This CDR3 spans 16 amino acids. Here the CDR3 reads CATSRDFADGPMGYTF.

The rearrangement links TRBV5-1 to TRBJ2-7. CDR3 length: 14 residues. CDR1 and CDR2 (germline): SGHRS, YFSETQ. The CDR3 loop reads CASSLAGSSYEQYF.

The CDR3 sequence is CASSPRSGTNNEQFF. The chain joins TRBV18 to TRBJ2-1; as DNA is missing, the TRBD2 call by TCRdb cannot be tested. The length of the CDR3 is 15 residues. Germline CDR1 is KGHSH and CDR2 is LQKENI.

This rearrangement joins TRBV6-6 to TRBJ2-3; the D call of TRBD1 rests on TCRdb alone, since no DNA is present to check it. From germline, CDR1 is MNHNY and CDR2 SVGAGI (reference sequence). The CDR3 has 12 residues. The CDR3 sequence is CASSRDTDTQYF.

This chain's CDR3 is CASSYEGAETDTQYF. The genes are TRBV5-1 and TRBJ2-3; TCRdb's D call of TRBD1 is untestable without DNA. The germline CDR1 and CDR2 sequences are SGHRS and YFSETQ. The CDR3 is 15 amino acids.